The source of this T cell receptor (beta chain) is a study of CD8 T cells in ankylosing spondylitis. Quantitative 5'-RACE with molecular barcodes was used to make the TCR beta libraries. TCRdb re-derived calls from the 5' RACE reads in MiXCR, one entry per CDR3 protein. Of approximately 140,000 distinct CDR3 sequences in the sample, about 8% were seen once. This CDR3 has 14 residues. Germline values: CDR1 SGHNT, CDR2 YYREEE (reference sequence). V dropped 4 bases and J dropped 2; count of bases not matched to a gene: 5. Study-wide results and limits: For ankylosing spondylitis blood, a TCR beta motif of about 8 highly homologous variants appeared characteristic. Matched ankylosing spondylitis synovial fluid reportedly showed significant enrichment of disease-linked clones. Reactive arthritis synovial fluid and blood previously showed some of these motif variants.

Concerning this clonotype itself: Its antigen is still unknown.

Sequencing was carried out using synovial fluid, either unsorted or a sorted T cell fraction (not recorded which). The chain recombines TRBV5-4 with TRBJ1-1; 7 bases line up with TRBD1. The clonotype originates from a male donor with ankylosing spondylitis. The CDR3 DNA follows: TGTGCCAGCAGCATCGGACAGGATAACACTGAAGCTTTCTTT. Translation: CASSIGQDNTEAFF. The whole variable domain, filled in from reference TRBV5-4 and TRBJ1-1, reads ETGVTQSPTHLIKTRGQQVTLRCSSQSGHNTVSWYQQALGQGPQFIFQYYREEENGRGNFPPRFSGLQFPNYSSELNVNALELDDSALYLCASSIGQDNTEAFFGQGTRLTVV.